This TCR beta chain was sequenced for a study of blood T cell repertoires in COVID-19 (dated by TCRdb to about 2020). Background on the whole study: The collaborator samples originated in the United States, Italy and Spain and spanned the acute and convalescent phases of COVID-19. Deeply sampled blood TCRbeta repertoires from subjects exposed to, actively infected with, or recovered from COVID-19 were included in the dataset. HLA class I and class II types, where available, came from metadata supplied by the sample provider rather than from assay-based typing. The repertoires were released in a freely available public database intended as a resource for research on the immune response to SARS-CoV-2. Nearly every sample came with metadata listing a de-identified subject ID, COVID-19 status, age in years and sex. The samples were drawn from two sources: the first 160 participants of the ongoing ImmuneRACE study, and 1,000 to 1,500 subjects contributed by 6 global collaborators. The prospective study material was composed of cDNA or gDNA derived from T cells, B-cell-depleted T cells, or PBMCs.

Overall results and qualifications from the work: The amount of clinical and demographic metadata varied by source and participant and was provided uncurated.

A word on this clone: What antigen it recognizes has not been identified. No much larger clone is present one base from it, and per-base qualities are unavailable. Other DNA sequences within the sample encode an identical CDR3.

The CDR3 contains 12 residues, cysteine and phenylalanine counted. The DNA shown is the 36-base CDR3, in frame from base 1. V is cut by 0 bases and J by 8 bases, and the space between the germline ends is 10 bases. The germline V gene (reference sequence) supplies CDR1 GTSNPN and CDR2 SVGIG. In the prospective study, participants were roughly 18 to 100 years old, resided in fewer than 25 geographic areas of the United States, and were enrolled through a virtual design. In the prospective study, cohorts were assigned on the basis of participant-reported clinical history obtained from a screening survey and a study questionnaire. For ImmuneRACE Cohort 3, a participant was defined as recovered based on two consecutive negative NP/OP PCR tests, clearance by a healthcare professional, or resolution of symptoms. Mobile phlebotomists in the prospective study collected whole blood, serum and a nasopharyngeal or oropharyngeal swab from every participant. Additional blood draws and questionnaires over an approximately 2-month period could optionally be provided by prospective study participants. Prospective study blood samples were shipped either frozen or at room temperature before DNA extraction.

TCRbeta CDR3 regions were amplified from genomic DNA using the immunoSEQ Assay, a bias-controlled multiplex PCR. For the original study's pipeline: Nucleated cell counts per sample were estimated from amplification of reference gene primers within the assay. Sequence reads were collapsed and filtered to measure the absolute abundance of every unique TCRbeta CDR3 rearrangement. For each sample, productive Simpson clonality was calculated by taking the square root of Simpson's diversity index across productive rearrangements. This is the immuneACCESS table as TCRdb keeps it, with only in-frame sequences that have V and J called. A part of the clones is gone; compared with another copy, unresolved V genes explain less than half, and the rest is unexplained. The V and J calls and clone size come from that table; D and trimming were worked out from the DNA. The sample table lists 300,000 or so clones, around 86% of them with a count of one. The ten largest clonotypes hold 8.5% to 12% of the sample.

The sample was PBMCs or T cells enriched from blood (not recorded which). The clonotype was recovered from a woman between 18 and 29 years old who had recovered from COVID-19. Here the chain combines TRBV30 and TRBJ1-2, with a tentative D gene TRBD1 over 5 matching bases. CDR3 reads: CAWSVGGGGYTF. The nucleotide sequence is given as TGTGCCTGGAGTGTGGGGGGAGGCGGCTACACCTTC. Here the CDR3 is joined to the reference TRBV30 and TRBJ1-2 genes, and the full variable domain is: SQTIHQWPATLVQPVGSPLSLECTVEGTSNPNLYWYRQAAGRGLQLLFYSVGIGQISSEVPQNLSASRPQDRQFILSSKKLLLSDSGFYLCAWSVGGGGYTFGSGTRLTVV.